This T cell receptor beta chain was obtained from a study of Graves' ophthalmopathy and Graves' hyperthyroidism. As the template, RNA transcripts were used to amplify TCR beta CDR3 regions. Investigators did first-round RT-PCR with HTBI primers, then second-round multiplex PCR. TCRdb ran MiXCR on the multiplex PCR reads and lists one entry per CDR3 protein. The repertoire consists of hundreds of thousands of distinct CDR3 sequences, with 22% occurring once and the leading ten covering more than 5.5%. In regard to this clonotype: The antigen is unknown.

Being free of ophthalmopathy for 18 months of follow-up defined stable hyperthyroidism. Study-level results: Separation of ophthalmopathy from stable hyperthyroidism was achieved by a 13-signature model, at approximately 90% sensitivity and roughly 81% specificity.

The sample consisted of peripheral blood. The TCR comes from a woman aged 18-29 years with stable Graves' hyperthyroidism. Some clones in this sample may be carry-over from other donors' samples.

Written as DNA, the CDR3 is TGTGCCAGCAGCCCAAACAGGGGTCTAATAGCGGGGGCAGGCTACGAGCAGTACTTC. It is translated as CASSPNRGLIAGAGYEQYF. The chain uses TRBV7-1 and TRBJ2-7; 9 bases match TRBD2. TRBV7-1 is labeled an ORF, and its function is uncertain. The trim removed 5 bases at V and 3 bases at J, leaving 20 bases unmatched. CDR3 size: 19 residues.